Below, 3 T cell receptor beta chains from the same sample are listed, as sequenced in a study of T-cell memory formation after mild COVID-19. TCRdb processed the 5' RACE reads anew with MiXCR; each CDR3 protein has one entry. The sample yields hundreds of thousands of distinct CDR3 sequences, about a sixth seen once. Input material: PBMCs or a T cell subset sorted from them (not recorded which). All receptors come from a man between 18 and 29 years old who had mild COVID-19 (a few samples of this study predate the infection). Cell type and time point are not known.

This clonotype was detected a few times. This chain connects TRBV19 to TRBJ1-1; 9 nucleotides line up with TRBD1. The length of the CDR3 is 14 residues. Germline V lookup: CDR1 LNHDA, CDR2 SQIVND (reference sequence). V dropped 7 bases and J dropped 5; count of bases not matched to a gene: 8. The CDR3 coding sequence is TGTGCCAGTATGGCGGGGACAGGGAAGACTGAAGCTTTCTTT. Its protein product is CASMAGTGKTEAFF.

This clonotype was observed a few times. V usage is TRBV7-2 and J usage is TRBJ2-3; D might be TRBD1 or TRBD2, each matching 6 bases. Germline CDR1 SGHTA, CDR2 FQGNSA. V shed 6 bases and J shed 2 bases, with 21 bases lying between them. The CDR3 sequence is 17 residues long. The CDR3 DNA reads TGTGCCAGCAGTCGTATTCAGGGGAGGATTTACACAGATACGCAGTATTTT. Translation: CASSRIQGRIYTDTQYF.

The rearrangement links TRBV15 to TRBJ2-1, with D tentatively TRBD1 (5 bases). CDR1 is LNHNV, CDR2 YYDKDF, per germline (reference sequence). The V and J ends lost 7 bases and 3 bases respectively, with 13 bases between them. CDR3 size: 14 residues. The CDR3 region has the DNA TGTGCCACCACCTCAGCGACAGTCTACAATGAGCAGTTCTTC. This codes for CATTSATVYNEQFF.